These 27 T cell receptor beta chains were all obtained from the same sample, sequenced in a study of cytomegalovirus exposure and HLA in healthy donors (dated by TCRdb to 2016 to 2017). Library preparation was by the immunoSEQ multiplex PCR assay. For the multiplex PCR, a mixture combining 60 forward primers for TCR Vbeta segments and 13 reverse primers for TCR Jbeta segments was used. As stored in TCRdb, this immuneACCESS dataset retains in-frame rearrangements with V and J assigned. A fraction of the clones does not appear; measured against another copy, unresolved V genes explain less than half of the discrepancy, and the remainder lacks a known reason. This sample has about 150,000 clones in its table, and 80% to 90% of those were observed once. Of the sample, 4% to 6.5% is held by the ten largest clones. The sequenced sample was PBMCs. The source of these receptors is a woman aged 25 to 39 in good health and CMV-seronegative.

V is TRBV29-1 and J is TRBJ1-2, with 7 bases fitting TRBD1. V gave up 7 bases and J gave up 5 bases; unmatched junction bases: 10. Germline V CDR1 and CDR2: SQVTM, ANQGSEA. The CDR3 is 13 amino acids. The CDR3 DNA reads TGCAGCGCCCCTCGGACAGGTGGTTATGGCTACACCTTC. Protein sequence: CSAPRTGGYGYTF.

V and J are TRBV6-5 and TRBJ2-7; D call uncertain. V gave up 8 bases and J gave up 0 bases, with 11 bases separating them. This CDR3 comprises 13 residues. Germline V gene data show CDR1 as MNHEY and CDR2 as SVGAGI. CDR3 sequence: CASRDPGSYEQYF. CDR3 in DNA: TGTGCCAGCCGTGATCCGGGCTCCTACGAGCAGTACTTC.

Here the CDR3 reads CASSEYATGLSIGGYTF. The CDR3 DNA sequence: TGTGCCAGCAGTGAATACGCGACAGGGCTCTCAATCGGTGGCTACACCTTC. This chain uses TRBV25-1 with TRBJ1-2, with 7 bases matching TRBD1. J gave up 7 bases and V 0 bases, and 14 bases lay outside the gene matches. Looked up from germline, CDR1 is MGHDK and CDR2 is SYGVNS. The CDR3 runs to 17 residues.

The chain has TRBV7-8 and TRBJ1-4; a possible D gene is TRBD1 (5 bases). Germline V gene sequence: CDR1 SGHVS, CDR2 FQNEAQ. The CDR3 has 14 amino acids. V was shortened by 5 bases and J by 4 bases, with 11 bases between the two germline ends. CDR3 nucleotide sequence: TGTGCCAGCAGCCGCGGGACCTTTAATGAAAAACTGTTTTTT. This encodes CASSRGTFNEKLFF.

The chain employs TRBV28 and TRBJ2-7; TRBD2 matches 8 bases. CDR3 size: 18 residues. Germline V gene lookup returns CDR1 MDHEN and CDR2 SYDVKM. V trimming: 5 bases; J trimming: 1 base; junction bases outside the gene matches: 16. Here the CDR3 DNA reads TGTGCCAGCAGTCCGTATGGGCTCGCGGGAGGTACTTCCTACGAGCAGTACTTC. Its protein is CASSPYGLAGGTSYEQYF.

The chain has TRBV29-1 and TRBJ1-2; no definite D call. The V and J ends lost 4 bases and 0 bases respectively, with 6 bases between them. CDR1 and CDR2 (germline): SQVTM, ANQGSEA. This CDR3 has 12 residues. CDR3 DNA sequence: TGCAGCGTTGTTTTCTCTAACTATGGCTACACCTTC. It translates to CSVVFSNYGYTF.

As regards this clone: Within the sample, other DNA sequences also encode this same CDR3. In DNA form, the CDR3 reads TGTGCCAGCAGTCCACACACCACGGGAGCTGAAGCTTTCTTT. Translating gives CASSPHTTGAEAFF. The chain couples TRBV27 to TRBJ1-1, with D uncertain. CDR3 length: 14 residues. Germline V CDR1 and CDR2: MNHEY, SMNVEV (reference sequence). Trimming stripped 5 bases from V and 6 bases from J, with 16 bases between.

This clone has a count of ten or more. The J gene is TRBJ2-3, the V gene TRBV6-1; D is possibly TRBD2 (5 bases). Germline CDR1 and CDR2: MNHNS and SASEGT. The CDR3 totals 14 residues. Between the trimmed V and J ends, which lost 7 bases and 1 base, there was a span of 12 bases. Written as DNA, the CDR3 is TGTGCCAGCACCCCCGGACTTGGCACAGATACGCAGTATTTT. This gives the protein CASTPGLGTDTQYF.

The chain couples TRBV5-1 to TRBJ1-1, with TRBD1 matching over 8 bases. The CDR3 contains 16 residues. Germline loops: CDR1 SGHRS, CDR2 YFSETQ. Trimming at V came to 0 bases and at J to 1 base, leaving 5 bases not matched to a gene. CDR3: CASSLDQGAGNTEAFF. CDR3 in DNA: TGCGCCAGCAGCTTGGATCAGGGGGCCGGGAACACTGAAGCTTTCTTT.

The rearrangement links TRBV9 to TRBJ1-1; D unresolved. The CDR3 is 13 residues long. V dropped 2 bases and J dropped 2 bases, with 7 bases sitting between them. Germline CDR1 SGDLS, CDR2 YYNGEE. The CDR3: CASSVRINTEAFF. CDR3 in DNA: TGTGCCAGCAGCGTGCGGATAAACACTGAAGCTTTCTTT. Using reference TRBV9 and TRBJ1-1 for the parts outside the CDR3, the full variable domain is DSGVTQTPKHLITATGQRVTLRCSPRSGDLSVYWYQQSLDQGLQFLIQYYNGEERAKGNILERFSAQQFPDLHSELNLSSLELGDSALYFCASSVRINTEAFFGQGTRLTVV.

The rearrangement links TRBV5-6 to TRBJ1-5, with D possibly TRBD1 on 5 matching bases. The germline V gene has CDR1 SGHDT and CDR2 YYEEEE. V was trimmed by 0 bases and J by 2 bases, leaving 18 bases between them. The CDR3 totals 18 residues. CDR3 sequence reads: CASSLASGRGWGNQPQHF. In nucleotides, the CDR3 is TGTGCCAGCAGCTTGGCCTCGGGTAGGGGTTGGGGCAATCAGCCCCAGCATTTT.

This clone has more than one count but fewer than ten. J is TRBJ2-1 and V is TRBV7-9, with TRBD1 matching over 9 bases. Trimming at V came to 5 bases and at J to 7 bases, leaving 18 bases not matched to a gene. Germline CDR1 and CDR2: SEHNR and FQNEAQ (reference sequence). This CDR3 is 18 amino acids long. The CDR3 protein is CASSSKTGWDRDRNEQFF. The CDR3 region has the DNA TGTGCCAGCAGCAGTAAGACCGGGTGGGACAGGGATAGAAATGAGCAGTTCTTC.

The chain recombines TRBV5-1 with TRBJ2-1, with D unclear. Germline V lookup: CDR1 SGHRS, CDR2 YFSETQ. V was clipped by 0 bases and J by 9 bases, with 13 bases between them. The CDR3 is made up of 14 amino acids. The CDR3 coding sequence is TGCGCCAGCAGCTTGGACTCCTCCCACTTTGAGCAGTTCTTC. Its protein product is CASSLDSSHFEQFF.

This chain joins TRBV27 and TRBJ2-1; D ambiguous. The CDR3 runs 13 residues. The V gene lost 2 bases and the J gene lost 2 bases, with 4 bases spanning the gap. CDR1 is MNHEY, CDR2 SMNVEV, per germline (reference sequence). CDR3 loop: CASSLRPYNEQFF. In nucleotides, the CDR3 is TGTGCCAGCAGTTTACGTCCCTACAATGAGCAGTTCTTC.

This clone was detected a few times. The chain couples TRBV2 to TRBJ1-1; tentatively, D is TRBD1 (6 bases). This CDR3 contains 14 residues. V gave up 5 bases and J gave up 4 bases, with 14 bases separating them. Germline V lookup: CDR1 SNHLY, CDR2 FYNNEI. The CDR3 is CASSLQGSFTEAFF. The DNA for the CDR3 is TGTGCCAGCAGTTTACAGGGTTCTTTCACTGAAGCTTTCTTT.

The chain links TRBV4-3 to TRBJ1-5, with D perhaps matching TRBD1 (6 bases). Germline assignment: CDR1 LGHNA and CDR2 YSLEER. This CDR3 contains 15 residues. V was trimmed by 0 bases and J by 7 bases, leaving 13 bases between them. CDR3 sequence reads: CASSQDQGGAQPQHF. DNA of the CDR3: TGCGCCAGCAGCCAAGATCAAGGGGGAGCACAGCCCCAGCATTTT.

The chain has TRBV2 and TRBJ2-1; D uncertain. The germline gives CDR1 SNHLY, CDR2 FYNNEI. The V end was cut by 8 bases, the J end by 3 bases, with 5 bases between. This CDR3 spans 11 amino acids. In DNA, the CDR3 is TGTGCCAGCCAGGACTACAATGAGCAGTTCTTC. The encoded protein is CASQDYNEQFF.

The chain recombines TRBV9 with TRBJ2-3; 9 bases match TRBD2. There are 15 residues in the CDR3. V shed 1 base and J 1 base; nucleotides not matched to a gene: 1. Germline-derived CDR1 and CDR2 are SGDLS and YYNGEE. CDR3 in DNA: TGTGCCAGCAGCGTAAGACTAGCGGGCACAGATACGCAGTATTTT. Its translation is CASSVRLAGTDTQYF.

V usage is TRBV5-6 and J usage is TRBJ2-3; perhaps TRBD2 as D (6 bases). The germline V gene encodes CDR1 SGHDT and CDR2 YYEEEE. The CDR3 covers 17 residues. The V end lost 6 bases, the J end lost 5 bases, and 25 bases lay between the germline ends. The CDR3 DNA is TGTGCCAGCACCATTTCACCCGGGACCTGGGGGGAAGATACGCAGTATTTT. Encoded protein: CASTISPGTWGEDTQYF.

The chain couples TRBV11-2 to TRBJ1-3, with D perhaps matching TRBD1 (5 bases). Germline V gene lookup returns CDR1 SGHAT and CDR2 FQNNGV. This CDR3 region has 16 residues. V was pared by 5 bases and J by 0 bases, with 14 bases between. The DNA for the CDR3 is TGTGCCAGCAGCCCTCATGACAGTGACTCTGGAAACACCATATATTTT. It codes for CASSPHDSDSGNTIYF. Drawing the rest from reference TRBV11-2 and TRBJ1-3, the complete variable domain is EAGVAQSPRYKIIEKRQSVAFWCNPISGHATLYWYQQILGQGPKLLIQFQNNGVVDDSQLPKDRFSAERLKGVDSTLKIQPAKLEDSAVYLCASSPHDSDSGNTIYFGEGSWLTVV.

CDR3 in DNA: TGTGCCACCGACAGTGGTTCCTACAATGAGCAGTTCTTC. Translating it yields CATDSGSYNEQFF. The chain combines TRBV19 with TRBJ2-1, with D perhaps matching TRBD1 (5 bases). Trimming took off 10 bases at V and 1 base at J, with 11 bases between the two ends. CDR1 is LNHDA and CDR2 is SQIVND in the germline V gene (reference sequence). The CDR3 extends over 13 amino acids.

V and J are TRBV18 and TRBJ1-2; 7 bases match TRBD1. The germline gives CDR1 KGHSH, CDR2 LQKENI. V dropped 3 bases and J dropped 2; count of bases not matched to a gene: 9. This CDR3 has 16 amino acids. The CDR3 here is CASSPRQGRENYGYTF. The CDR3 region has the DNA TGTGCCAGCTCACCGCGACAGGGCCGGGAGAACTATGGCTACACCTTC. The full variable domain, completed using reference TRBV18 and TRBJ1-2, is NAGVMQNPRHLVRRRGQEARLRCSPMKGHSHVYWYRQLPEEGLKFMVYLQKENIIDESGMPKERFSAEFPKEGPSILRIQQVVRGDSAAYFCASSPRQGRENYGYTFGSGTRLTVV.

This clone is a singleton in its sample. The chain links TRBV6-6 to TRBJ2-7; 9 bases fit TRBD1. Germline V gene lookup returns CDR1 MNHNY and CDR2 SVGAGI (reference sequence). Germline trimming cut 5 bases from V and 6 bases from J; bases unmatched to any gene: 11. The CDR3 spans 15 residues. This chain's CDR3 is CASSPFGTGNTEQYF. Written as DNA, the CDR3 is TGTGCCAGCAGTCCCTTTGGGACAGGGAATACCGAGCAGTACTTC.

The CDR3, as DNA: TGTGCCAGTAGTCTCCGAGGACAGGGAAGCTCCTACGAGCAGTACTTC. Its protein is CASSLRGQGSSYEQYF. This chain connects TRBV19 to TRBJ2-7; 8 nucleotides line up with TRBD1. CDR1 and CDR2 (germline): LNHDA, SQIVND (reference sequence). The CDR3 runs to 16 residues. J was trimmed by 0 bases and V by 5 bases; bases with no gene match: 9.

The chain couples TRBV28 to TRBJ1-2, with 9 bases identical to TRBD1. Germline V gene sequence: CDR1 MDHEN, CDR2 SYDVKM. CDR3 length: 16 amino acids. V trimming: 2 bases; J trimming: 5 bases; junction bases outside the gene matches: 9. The CDR3: CASSLPGQGEWYGYTF. The CDR3 bases are TGTGCCAGCAGTTTACCGGGACAGGGAGAGTGGTATGGCTACACCTTC.

The chain has TRBV28 and TRBJ2-2, with 8 bases aligning to TRBD1. This CDR3 has 13 amino acids. The germline V gene encodes CDR1 MDHEN and CDR2 SYDVKM. The V gene end was trimmed by 8 bases and the J gene end by 6 bases; junction bases not matched to a gene: 5. In nucleotides, the CDR3 is TGTGCCAGCCGACAGGGGTTGGCCGGGGAGCTGTTTTTT. Its translation is CASRQGLAGELFF. Full variable domain (remainder filled in from reference TRBV28 and TRBJ2-2): DVKVTQSSRYLVKRTGEKVFLECVQDMDHENMFWYRQDPGLGLRLIYFSYDVKMKEKGDIPEGYSVSREKKERFSLILESASTNQTSMYLCASRQGLAGELFFGEGSRLTVL.

The gene calls are TRBV6-5 and TRBJ2-2, with no clear D. Trimming took 3 bases from V and 5 from J, leaving 7 bases between them. Per germline, CDR1 MNHEY and CDR2 SVGAGI. CDR3 length equals 13 residues. The CDR3 spells CASSYVRTGELFF. In nucleotides, the CDR3 is TGTGCCAGCAGTTATGTGAGGACCGGGGAGCTGTTTTTT.